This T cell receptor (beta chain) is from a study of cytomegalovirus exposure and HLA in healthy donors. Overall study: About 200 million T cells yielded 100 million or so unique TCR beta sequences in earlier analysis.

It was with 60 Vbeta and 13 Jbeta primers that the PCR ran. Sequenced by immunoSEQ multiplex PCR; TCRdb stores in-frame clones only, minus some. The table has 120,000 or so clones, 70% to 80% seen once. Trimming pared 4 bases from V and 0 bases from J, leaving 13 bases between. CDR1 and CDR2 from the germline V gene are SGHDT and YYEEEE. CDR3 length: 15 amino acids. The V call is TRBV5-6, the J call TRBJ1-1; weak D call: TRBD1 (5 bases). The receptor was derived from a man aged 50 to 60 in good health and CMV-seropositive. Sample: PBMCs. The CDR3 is CASSGKDTLNTEAFF. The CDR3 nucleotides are TGTGCCAGCAGCGGAAAGGACACCTTGAACACTGAAGCTTTCTTT. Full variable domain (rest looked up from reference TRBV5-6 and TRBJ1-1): DAGVTQSPTHLIKTRGQQVTLRCSPKSGHDTVSWYQQALGQGPQFIFQYYEEEERQRGNFPDRFSGHQFPNYSSELNVNALLLGDSALYLCASSGKDTLNTEAFFGQGTRLTVV.